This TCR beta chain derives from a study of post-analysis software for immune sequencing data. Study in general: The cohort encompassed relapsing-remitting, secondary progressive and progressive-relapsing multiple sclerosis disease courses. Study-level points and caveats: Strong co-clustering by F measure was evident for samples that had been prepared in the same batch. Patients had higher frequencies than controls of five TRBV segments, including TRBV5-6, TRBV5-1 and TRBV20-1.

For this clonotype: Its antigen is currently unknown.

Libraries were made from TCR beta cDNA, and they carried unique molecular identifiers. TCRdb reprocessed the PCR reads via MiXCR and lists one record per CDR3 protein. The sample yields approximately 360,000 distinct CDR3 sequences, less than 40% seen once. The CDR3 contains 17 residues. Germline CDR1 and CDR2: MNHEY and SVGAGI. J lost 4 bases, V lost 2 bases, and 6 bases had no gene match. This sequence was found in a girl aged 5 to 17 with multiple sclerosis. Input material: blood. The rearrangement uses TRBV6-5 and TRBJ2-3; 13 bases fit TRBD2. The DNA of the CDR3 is TGTGCCAGCAGTTACGCGACTAGCGGGGGGTGGTCAGATACGCAGTATTTT. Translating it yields CASSYATSGGWSDTQYF.